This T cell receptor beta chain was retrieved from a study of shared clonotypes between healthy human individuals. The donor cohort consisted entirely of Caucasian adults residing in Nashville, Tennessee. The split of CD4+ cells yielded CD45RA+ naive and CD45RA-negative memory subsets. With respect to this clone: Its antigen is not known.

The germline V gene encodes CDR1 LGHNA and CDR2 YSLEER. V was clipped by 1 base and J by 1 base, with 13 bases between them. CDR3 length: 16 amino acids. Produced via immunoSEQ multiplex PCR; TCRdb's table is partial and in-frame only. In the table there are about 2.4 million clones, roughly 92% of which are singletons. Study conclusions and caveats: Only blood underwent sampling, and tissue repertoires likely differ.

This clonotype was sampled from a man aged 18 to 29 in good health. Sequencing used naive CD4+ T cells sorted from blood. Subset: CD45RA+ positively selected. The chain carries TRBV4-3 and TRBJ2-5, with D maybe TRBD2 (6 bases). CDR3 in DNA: TGCGCCAGCAGCCAAGGTGGACTACCTGGCCAAGAGACCCAGTACTTC. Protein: CASSQGGLPGQETQYF.